A few counts support the clone carrying this T cell receptor beta chain. Its antigen is currently unknown. The data originate from a study of T cells in Graves' hyperthyroidism and ophthalmopathy. Whole-study results and caveats: Most expanded thyroid clonotypes above 0.001 recurred in blood. In validation, the model predicted ophthalmopathy. These predictions came a median about 6 months before onset.

No progression to ophthalmopathy during 18 months of follow-up defined stable disease. Researchers barred patients who had uncontrolled infection, other autoimmune disease, pregnancy or lactation. There were TCR beta CDR3 regions amplified from RNA transcripts. TCR CDR3 regions were first amplified by RT-PCR with HTBI primers. TCRdb re-called the multiplex PCR reads with MiXCR, one entry per CDR3 protein. The sample yields more than 650,000 distinct CDR3 sequences, about 15% seen once. Sequenced material: blood. This sequence was found in a woman between 18 and 30 years old with Graves' hyperthyroidism.

The CDR3: CANSSGWGYGYTF. For the CDR3, the DNA is TGTGCCAACTCGTCAGGATGGGGCTATGGCTACACCTTC. The V gene is TRBV2, the J gene TRBJ1-2; the D is unclear. CDR1 SNHLY and CDR2 FYNNEI come from the germline V gene. The CDR3 length is 13 residues. The germline V and J ends were trimmed by 10 bases and 4 bases, with 16 bases remaining between them. The whole variable domain, filled in from reference TRBV2 and TRBJ1-2, reads EPEVTQTPSHQVTQMGQEVILRCVPISNHLYFYWYRQILGQKVEFLVSFYNNEISEKSEIFDDQFSVERPDGSNFTLKIRSTKLEDSAMYFCANSSGWGYGYTFGSGTRLTVV.